Following are 9 T cell receptor beta chains from one sample sequenced in a study of cytomegalovirus exposure and HLA in healthy donors. The study ran its PCR with 60 Vbeta and 13 Jbeta primers. TCRdb's copy holds only in-frame clones and misses some; the assay was immunoSEQ multiplex PCR. This sample has approximately 200,000 clones, with 82% found just once. Sequenced input: PBMCs. These receptors came from a woman aged 45-65 years in good health and CMV-seropositive.

This chain joins TRBV5-1 and TRBJ2-3, with a tentative D call TRBD1 (6 bases). This CDR3 is 15 amino acids long. CDR1 is SGHRS, CDR2 YFSETQ, per germline. Trimming removed 0 bases at V and 3 bases at J, with 11 bases between. The CDR3 DNA sequence: TGCGCCAGCAGCTTGGGTCAGGGGTCGACAGATACGCAGTATTTT. This translates into CASSLGQGSTDTQYF.

This clone has a single count. The chain carries TRBV6-5 and TRBJ1-2, with D maybe TRBD1 (5 bases). The V gene lost 6 bases and the J gene lost 5 bases, with 16 bases spanning the gap. This CDR3 contains 14 residues. In germline, CDR1 is MNHEY, CDR2 SVGAGI. This CDR3 is CASRLSSGEYGYTF. The CDR3 nucleotides read TGTGCCAGCAGACTGAGTTCGGGGGAATATGGCTACACCTTC.

The chain recombines TRBV6-5 with TRBJ2-7, with 7 bases matching TRBD2. This CDR3 contains 13 residues. Germline CDR1 is MNHEY and CDR2 is SVGAGI. Trimming took 11 bases from V and 7 from J; bases not matched to a gene: 14. This chain's CDR3 is CASSGTGEGEQYF. CDR3 DNA sequence: TGTGCCTCCTCTGGGACCGGGGAGGGGGAGCAGTACTTC.

CDR3 residues: CASSFAGTGGNEAFF. Written as DNA, the CDR3 is TGCGCCAGCAGCTTCGCCGGGACAGGGGGTAATGAAGCTTTCTTT. The gene calls are TRBV5-1 and TRBJ1-1, with 11 bases lining up with TRBD1. Germline V lookup: CDR1 SGHRS, CDR2 YFSETQ. The CDR3 has 15 residues. The J segment lost 7 bases and the V segment lost 2 bases, leaving 7 bases of the junction unmatched.

This clone has just one count. The rearrangement uses TRBV2 and TRBJ1-4; the D gene is possibly TRBD1 (6 bases). V was shortened by 6 bases and J by 7 bases, with 21 bases between the two germline ends. The length of the CDR3 is 16 residues. The germline gives CDR1 SNHLY, CDR2 FYNNEI. The CDR3 DNA is TGTGCCAGCAGCCCGAGAAGTGGTACAGGGACTGAAAAACTGTTTTTT. As protein: CASSPRSGTGTEKLFF.

The chain is built from TRBV5-4 and TRBJ2-5; 7 bases map to TRBD1. The CDR3 consists of 18 residues. Losses at the gene ends were 4 bases for V and 2 bases for J; bases not matched to a gene: 17. The germline V gene encodes CDR1 SGHNT and CDR2 YYREEE (reference sequence). The chain's CDR3 is CASSPRDSWVGGQETQYF. The CDR3 coding sequence is TGTGCCAGCAGCCCCCGGGACAGTTGGGTTGGGGGACAAGAGACCCAGTACTTC.

The chain recombines TRBV5-6 with TRBJ1-4; 9 nucleotides match TRBD1. The germline CDR1 and CDR2 sequences are SGHDT and YYEEEE. This CDR3 has 17 amino acids. J gave up 7 bases and V 3 bases, and 13 bases lay outside the gene matches. This CDR3 reads CASSWPYRTGVREKLFF. The DNA for the CDR3 is TGTGCCAGCAGCTGGCCATACCGGACAGGGGTACGTGAAAAACTGTTTTTT.

This chain connects TRBV7-8 to TRBJ1-4, with D perhaps TRBD1 (5 bases). The CDR3 is 16 residues long. The germline V gene encodes CDR1 SGHVS and CDR2 FQNEAQ. The ends were cut back, 5 bases at V and 3 bases at J, with 16 bases in the middle. The CDR3 DNA is TGTGCCAGCAGCCTGGGGCATTTGGCGGCTAATGAAAAACTGTTTTTT. Its translation: CASSLGHLAANEKLFF.

The CDR3 nucleotides are TGTGCCAGCAGTTCTGAGACAGGCAACTATGGCTACACCTTC. Amino acids: CASSSETGNYGYTF. The gene calls are TRBV2 and TRBJ1-2, with D possibly TRBD1 on 6 matching bases. In germline, CDR1 is SNHLY, CDR2 FYNNEI. The CDR3 runs 14 residues. The V gene lost 5 bases and the J gene lost 2 bases, with 12 bases spanning the gap. The whole variable domain, filled in from reference TRBV2 and TRBJ1-2, reads EPEVTQTPSHQVTQMGQEVILRCVPISNHLYFYWYRQILGQKVEFLVSFYNNEISEKSEIFDDQFSVERPDGSNFTLKIRSTKLEDSAMYFCASSSETGNYGYTFGSGTRLTVV.